The text below deals with one T cell receptor (beta chain). Original processing notes: Reference gene primers were amplified, and this amplification served to estimate nucleated cell counts. Produced via immunoSEQ multiplex PCR; TCRdb's table is partial and in-frame only. That table furnishes V, J and clone size, whereas the DNA furnished D and trimming. The sample includes about 250,000 clones, about 79% of them seen just once. This record belongs to a study of blood T cell repertoires in COVID-19. Study overall: Acute and convalescent COVID-19 samples came from the United States, Italy and Spain.

The CDR3 is 14 residues long. With 4 bases clipped from V and 3 bases from J, the junction kept 1 base outside the gene matches. Germline V CDR1 and CDR2: SEHNR, FQNEAQ (reference sequence). V is TRBV7-9 and J is TRBJ1-4; TRBD1 agrees at 8 bases. The receptor was derived from a man older than 75 with acute or convalescent COVID-19. Specimen: peripheral blood. The CDR3 here is CASSSGQANEKLFF. In DNA, the CDR3 is TGTGCCAGCAGCTCGGGACAGGCTAATGAAAAACTGTTTTTT.